This T cell receptor beta chain is from a study of blood T cell repertoires in COVID-19. In the study overall: Acute and convalescent COVID-19 samples came from the United States, Italy and Spain. Nucleic acid was either cDNA or gDNA, and it came from T cells, B-cell-depleted T cells, or PBMCs.

Only in-frame clones appear in the TCRdb table, and some are missing; sequencing was by immunoSEQ multiplex PCR. The data contain about 190,000 clones, around 79% of them singletons. The CDR3 is made up of 10 amino acids. Germline CDR1 is SQVTM and CDR2 is ANQGSEA. Trimming cost V 3 bases and J 7 bases, with 3 bases left between them. Sequenced sample: peripheral blood. This TCR came from a woman aged 45-59 years with acute or convalescent COVID-19. This chain connects TRBV29-1 to TRBJ2-2; D not certain. This chain's CDR3 is CSVDRGELFF. The CDR3 DNA follows: TGCAGCGTTGACCGCGGGGAGCTGTTTTTT.